A selection of T cell receptor beta chains follows, all from one sample in a study of regulatory T cells in long-lasting Graves disease. In TCRdb, the multiplex PCR reads were re-called with MiXCR into one record per CDR3 protein. The sample lists hundreds of thousands of distinct CDR3 sequences, roughly 21% occurring once. This sample comprised peripheral blood mononuclear cells (PBMCs), obtained when the disease was refractory, from a patient treated with antithyroid drugs. All receptors come from a female donor with Graves disease. CDR3s include the opening cysteine and the closing phenylalanine or tryptophan. Each record gives: V gene, CDR3 length, CDR3 protein.

TRBV6-2/TRBV6-3 | 15 | CASHGQPISGNTIYF
TRBV19 | 12 | CASAPENTEAFF
TRBV10-3 | 11 | CAISDNYEQYF
TRBV27 | 17 | CASSLLAASSSYNEQFF
TRBV7-3 | 16 | CASSLGGQGYTGELFF
TRBV27 | 17 | CASRGGPDYTYNSPLHF
TRBV7-3 | 15 | CASSLWGESTDTQYF
TRBV12-5 | 13 | CASGPGGVETQYF
TRBV27 | 17 | CASSLRPPSWAKNIQYF
TRBV7-2 | 15 | CASSFRAGGTGEPFF
TRBV29-1 | 15 | CSVESGTTRAYEQFF
TRBV7-9 | 20 | CASSLVSGAGDLATNEKLFF
TRBV24-1 | 16 | CATSGTLLGSAGELFF
TRBV30 | 11 | CAWRAGWSLHF
TRBV20-1 | 11 | CSRGGNTEAFF
TRBV28 | 13 | CASRGTGRWPQHF
TRBV3-1 | 12 | CASSQDTAEAFF
TRBV5-5 | 15 | CASNDHRDPAYEQYF
TRBV27 | 16 | CASSLGPQQGSYEQYF
TRBV28 | 16 | CASSLYGDRSQETQYF
TRBV7-9 | 12 | CASSLNSVSYTF
TRBV5-5 | 14 | CASSLVRRDTEAFF
TRBV19 | 17 | CASSDQTGQGVDNEQFF
TRBV6-9 | 18 | CASSYSITQRYYSYEQYF
TRBV3-1 | 16 | CASSQGNSEDKRAQYF
TRBV7-9 | 11 | CASSPGQVAFF
TRBV7-3 | 16 | CASSAGQGARGYGYTF
TRBV7-9 | 15 | CASSSDRHSGNTIYF
TRBV28 | 13 | CASRLRQEGKLFF
TRBV10-3 | 14 | CAISAGAGEKGYTF
TRBV4-1 | 15 | CASSQDTQGAFDRYF
TRBV7-9 | 13 | CASSYGGAYEQYF
TRBV12-3/TRBV12-4 | 13 | CASSSGTRHEQYF
TRBV6-1 | 16 | CASSGRQVAGNQPQHF
TRBV20-1 | 15 | CSVPSATERNQPQHF
TRBV5-1 | 14 | CASSWGESGDGYTF
TRBV5-1 | 13 | CASSPTGANEQYF
TRBV28 | 15 | CASSGIPGVGRGYTF
TRBV10-3 | 12 | CAISVDEDEQYF
TRBV19 | 14 | CASSIAGLTGELFF
TRBV2 | 16 | CATQRGSSGGYNEQFF
TRBV7-3 | 13 | CASSLKVTGELFF
TRBV12-3/TRBV12-4 | 14 | CASSFPGHSYEQYF
TRBV2 | 14 | CASRAAGQNILPHF
TRBV7-2 | 18 | CASSQNPSAGLNTGELFF
TRBV28 | 15 | CASSFAGGAKGEQYF